The 25 T cell receptor beta chains below come from one sample, sequenced in a study of blood T cell repertoires in COVID-19. Sequenced by immunoSEQ multiplex PCR; TCRdb stores in-frame clones only, minus some. The sample shows hundreds of thousands of clones, around 89% of them seen only once. The sample taken for sequencing was PBMCs or T cells enriched from blood (not recorded which). These receptors were obtained from a woman aged 18 to 35 with acute COVID-19.

This chain uses TRBV3-1 (or the pseudogene TRBV3-2) with TRBJ2-1, with TRBD2 matching 7 bases. The CDR3 has 19 amino acids. CDR1 and CDR2 (germline): LGHDT, YNNKEL (reference sequence). V lost 0 bases, J lost 0 bases, and 11 bases stayed unmatched. In DNA form, the CDR3 reads TGTGCCAGCAGCCAAGATAGGGGTAGCGGGTCCGTCTCCTACAATGAGCAGTTCTTC. Translating gives CASSQDRGSGSVSYNEQFF.

The chain uses TRBV7-2 and TRBJ1-6, with unresolved D. Looked up from germline, CDR1 is SGHTA and CDR2 is FQGNSA. The CDR3 is 11 residues long. Between the trimmed V and J ends, which lost 3 bases and 8 bases, there was a span of 2 bases. This CDR3 reads CASSFDSPLHF. CDR3 in DNA: TGTGCCAGCAGCTTCGATTCACCCCTCCACTTT. The entire variable domain, with the rest obtained from reference TRBV7-2 and TRBJ1-6, is as follows: GAGVSQSPSNKVTEKGKDVELRCDPISGHTALYWYRQSLGQGLEFLIYFQGNSAPDKSGLPSDRFSAERTGGSVSTLTIQRTQQEDSAVYLCASSFDSPLHFGNGTRLTVT.

The chain carries TRBV15 and TRBJ1-2; 11 nucleotides agree with TRBD1. Germline loops: CDR1 LNHNV, CDR2 YYDKDF (reference sequence). The CDR3 runs 15 residues. J was trimmed by 8 bases and V by 1 base; bases with no gene match: 6. This CDR3 is CATSRARTGGQGYTF. The CDR3 DNA is TGTGCCACCAGCAGAGCCCGGACAGGGGGCCAAGGCTACACCTTC.

This chain connects TRBV7-9 to TRBJ1-5, with 7 bases fitting TRBD1. Trimming cost V 5 bases and J 2 bases; bases outside gene matches: 9. Germline CDR1 and CDR2: SEHNR and FQNEAQ (reference sequence). This CDR3 has 16 residues. The CDR3 loop is CASSLTGVQGNQPQHF. Here the CDR3 DNA reads TGTGCCAGCAGCCTTACAGGGGTTCAAGGCAATCAGCCCCAGCATTTT.

The chain carries TRBV2 and TRBJ1-2; D gene unclear. V was clipped by 1 base and J by 3 bases, with 9 bases between them. There are 14 residues in the CDR3. Germline CDR1 reads SNHLY; CDR2 reads FYNNEI. The CDR3 region is CASSEGNRYYGYTF. The CDR3 coding sequence is TGTGCCAGCAGTGAAGGTAACAGATACTATGGCTACACCTTC.

The V gene is TRBV28, the J gene TRBJ2-1, with TRBD2 matching over 12 bases. The J segment lost 7 bases and the V segment lost 6 bases, leaving 7 bases of the junction unmatched. Germline assignment: CDR1 MDHEN and CDR2 SYDVKM. The CDR3 length is 15 residues. DNA of the CDR3: TGTGCCAGCAGACCTGGACTAGCGGGAAAAAATGAGCAGTTCTTC. It codes for CASRPGLAGKNEQFF.

The rearrangement uses TRBV27 and TRBJ2-1; 10 bases are shared with TRBD2. Unmatched junction bases numbered 8, after V lost 5 bases and J lost 1 base. This CDR3 is 17 amino acids long. CDR1 is MNHEY and CDR2 is SMNVEV in the germline V gene (reference sequence). The CDR3 loop is CASSPEKGLASYNEQFF. The CDR3 nucleotides are TGTGCCAGCAGTCCGGAGAAGGGACTAGCGTCCTACAATGAGCAGTTCTTC.

The CDR3 sequence: CASSLAGGRGTEAFF. The CDR3 bases are TGCGCCAGCAGCTTGGCCGGCGGGCGGGGGACTGAAGCTTTCTTT. V usage is TRBV5-1 and J usage is TRBJ1-1; possible D gene TRBD1, 5 bases. From germline, CDR1 is SGHRS and CDR2 YFSETQ. The V gene lost 0 bases and the J gene lost 5 bases, with 14 bases spanning the gap. This CDR3 spans 15 amino acids.

The J gene is TRBJ2-7, the V gene TRBV28; D perhaps matches TRBD2 (5 bases). CDR1 is MDHEN, CDR2 SYDVKM, per germline. Trimming left V 7 bases short and J 4 bases short, with 11 bases between. The CDR3 sequence is 12 residues long. The CDR3 region is CASKASKYEQYF. In nucleotides, the CDR3 is TGTGCCAGCAAGGCTAGCAAATACGAGCAGTACTTC.

The chain has TRBV5-4 and TRBJ2-3, with TRBD2 identical over 8 bases. Trimming took 4 bases from V and 6 from J; bases not matched to a gene: 10. From germline, CDR1 is SGHNT and CDR2 YYREEE (reference sequence). CDR3 size: 15 residues. In DNA form, the CDR3 reads TGTGCCAGCAGCCCGGGGGGGGGCGAATGGGATACGCAGTATTTT. Translation: CASSPGGGEWDTQYF.

CDR3: CASSLLLIGDYGYTF. CDR3 nucleotides: TGTGCCAGCAGCTTATTATTGATCGGTGACTATGGCTACACCTTC. V and J are TRBV7-9 and TRBJ1-2; D call uncertain. This CDR3 spans 15 amino acids. Germline V gives CDR1 SEHNR, CDR2 FQNEAQ (reference sequence). V was pared by 2 bases and J by 3 bases, with 13 bases between.

This clone came up once. A read error may produce the germline difference seen at one junction end. V is TRBV6-1 and J is TRBJ1-1; no definite D call. CDR1 MNHNS and CDR2 SASEGT come from the germline V gene. The CDR3 runs to 13 residues. The CDR3 region has the DNA TGTGCCAGCAGGGAAGCTGGCCCATTTGAAGCTTTCTTT. The encoded protein is CASREAGPFEAFF.

The genes are TRBV4-2 and TRBJ2-5; 8 positions agree with TRBD1. Germline V gene sequence: CDR1 LGHNA, CDR2 YNFKEQ. V shed 0 bases, J shed 7 bases, and the junction held 7 bases outside the gene matches. The CDR3 consists of 15 residues. The chain's CDR3 is CASSQDRGLLGTQYF. CDR3 nucleotides: TGTGCCAGCAGCCAAGACAGGGGGCTCTTGGGGACCCAGTACTTC.

This sequence joins TRBV5-1 and TRBJ1-1; D is perhaps TRBD1 (5 bases). CDR3 length equals 14 residues. V was cut by 5 bases and J by 0 bases, with 11 bases left in between. Germline lookup yields CDR1 SGHRS and CDR2 YFSETQ. CDR3 DNA sequence: TGCGCCAGCAGGACAGCCACCATGAACACTGAAGCTTTCTTT. This sequence encodes CASRTATMNTEAFF.

The chain uses TRBV27 and TRBJ2-2; 12 positions agree with TRBD2. The CDR3 is made up of 19 amino acids. After removal of 5 bases from V and 1 base from J, the junction contained 11 bases not matched to a gene. Looked up from germline, CDR1 is MNHEY and CDR2 is SMNVEV (reference sequence). The CDR3 DNA sequence: TGTGCCAGCAGTCCCTCTGCTAGCGGGAGGGCCCAGAACACCGGGGAGCTGTTTTTT. Its protein is CASSPSASGRAQNTGELFF.

The genes are TRBV30 and TRBJ1-1, with 7 bases lining up with TRBD1. Germline loops: CDR1 GTSNPN, CDR2 SVGIG (reference sequence). V lost 5 bases, J lost 0 bases, and 12 bases stayed unmatched. There are 16 residues in the CDR3. CDR3 sequence: CAWADRVERMNTEAFF. The CDR3 DNA is TGTGCCTGGGCCGACAGGGTAGAAAGGATGAACACTGAAGCTTTCTTT. The full variable domain, completed using reference TRBV30 and TRBJ1-1, is SQTIHQWPATLVQPVGSPLSLECTVEGTSNPNLYWYRQAAGRGLQLLFYSVGIGQISSEVPQNLSASRPQDRQFILSSKKLLLSDSGFYLCAWADRVERMNTEAFFGQGTRLTVV.

The CDR3 nucleotides read TGTGCCAGCAGCATATTCACAGGGAACACTGAAGCTTTCTTT. It encodes CASSIFTGNTEAFF. This chain links TRBV5-8 with TRBJ1-1, with D possibly being TRBD1 (5 bases). V gave up 4 bases and J gave up 1 base, with 11 bases separating them. Germline CDR1 is SGHTS and CDR2 is YDEGEE. CDR3 length equals 14 residues.

This clone turned up a few times. The chain carries TRBV7-9 and TRBJ1-6, with 9 bases aligning to TRBD1. The junction had 9 bases not matched to a gene; V was cut back by 5 bases and J by 13 bases. The CDR3 runs to 14 residues. The germline CDR1 and CDR2 sequences are SEHNR and FQNEAQ (reference sequence). In DNA form, the CDR3 reads TGTGCCAGCAGCGTCGGACAGGGGTCACTTCCCCTCCACTTT. It encodes CASSVGQGSLPLHF.

The chain joins TRBV11-2 to TRBJ2-3, with a weak D call TRBD2 (5 bases). The CDR3 length is 15 residues. The ends were cut back, 4 bases at V and 8 bases at J, with 19 bases in the middle. Germline V gene lookup returns CDR1 SGHAT and CDR2 FQNNGV. DNA for the CDR3: TGTGCCAGCAGCTCAGCCCCTGATCTAGCCGGTACGCAGTATTTT. Translating it yields CASSSAPDLAGTQYF.

J is TRBJ2-7 and V is TRBV13, with 8 nucleotides matching TRBD1. Trimming removed 8 bases from V and 3 bases from J; junction bases left unmatched: 12. CDR1 is PRHDT and CDR2 is FYEKMQ in the germline V gene (reference sequence). The CDR3 sequence is 15 residues long. The CDR3 loop reads CASGQGAGRFYEQYF. CDR3 coding DNA: TGTGCCAGCGGGCAGGGGGCAGGGAGGTTCTACGAGCAGTACTTC.

V usage is TRBV6-5 and J usage is TRBJ1-2; 8 positions match TRBD1. Germline trimming cut 2 bases from V and 4 bases from J; bases unmatched to any gene: 3. The CDR3 runs 14 residues. CDR1 is MNHEY and CDR2 is SVGAGI in the germline V gene. The CDR3 protein is CASSYTGGIYGYTF. The CDR3 nucleotides read TGTGCCAGCAGTTACACAGGGGGGATCTATGGCTACACCTTC.

The rearrangement links TRBV29-1 to TRBJ2-1; TRBD1 matches at 7 bases. With V trimmed by 7 bases and J by 2 bases, 5 bases remained unmatched. Germline V gene lookup returns CDR1 SQVTM and CDR2 ANQGSEA. CDR3 size: 13 residues. CDR3 loop: CSADGTAYNEQFF. Written as DNA, the CDR3 is TGCAGCGCCGATGGGACAGCCTACAATGAGCAGTTCTTC.

With respect to this clone: Germline and junction disagree at one end, which may indicate a read error. The V call is TRBV7-2, the J call TRBJ2-1; 11 bases line up with TRBD2. This CDR3 has 15 residues. CDR1 SGHTA and CDR2 FQGNSA come from the germline V gene. The CDR3 here is CASSSGLADYTEQFF. The CDR3 coding sequence is TGTGCCAGCAGCTCGGGACTAGCGGACTACACTGAGCAGTTCTTC.

Comments on this clone: Other DNA sequences in the same sample also yield this CDR3. The V call is TRBV9, the J call TRBJ2-2; TRBD1 is a possible D gene (6 bases). The CDR3 has 16 residues. Germline V lookup: CDR1 SGDLS, CDR2 YYNGEE. The V gene lost 0 bases and the J gene lost 0 bases, with 9 bases spanning the gap. The CDR3 reads CASSVGGGTNTGELFF. CDR3 DNA: TGTGCCAGCAGCGTAGGAGGGGGTACGAACACCGGGGAGCTGTTTTTT.

CDR3 nucleotide sequence: TGTGCCAGCAGTAGTGGAGCTTCAAGTGGCTACACCTTC. This sequence encodes CASSSGASSGYTF. The chain recombines TRBV28 with TRBJ1-2; D not resolved. Germline CDR1 is MDHEN and CDR2 is SYDVKM. V lost 5 bases to trimming and J lost 7 bases, with 14 bases between them. The CDR3 sequence is 13 residues long.